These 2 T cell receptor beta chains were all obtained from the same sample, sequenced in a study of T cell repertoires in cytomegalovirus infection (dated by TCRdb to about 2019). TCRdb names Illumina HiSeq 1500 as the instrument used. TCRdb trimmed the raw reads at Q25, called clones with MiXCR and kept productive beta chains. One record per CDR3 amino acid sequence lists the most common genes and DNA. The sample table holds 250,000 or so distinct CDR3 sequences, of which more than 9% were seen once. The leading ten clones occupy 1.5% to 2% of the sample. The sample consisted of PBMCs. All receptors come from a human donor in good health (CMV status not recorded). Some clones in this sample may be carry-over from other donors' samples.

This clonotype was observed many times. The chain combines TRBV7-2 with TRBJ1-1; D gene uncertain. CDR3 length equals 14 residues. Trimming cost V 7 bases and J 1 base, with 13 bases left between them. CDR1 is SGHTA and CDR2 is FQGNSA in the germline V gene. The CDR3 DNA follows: TGTGCCAGCAAGGAGGGATGGGGGAACACTGAAGCTTTCTTT. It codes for CASKEGWGNTEAFF.

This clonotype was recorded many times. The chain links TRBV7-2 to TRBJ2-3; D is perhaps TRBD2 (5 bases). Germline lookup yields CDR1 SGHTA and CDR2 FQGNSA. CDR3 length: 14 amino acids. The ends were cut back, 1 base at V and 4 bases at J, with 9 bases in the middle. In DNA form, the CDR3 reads TGTGCCAGCAGCTTAGGAGCGAGGGCAGATACGCAGTATTTT. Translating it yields CASSLGARADTQYF.